The following is a TCR beta chain sequence with its context. 13 Jbeta primers and 60 Vbeta primers were used for the PCR. The method was immunoSEQ multiplex PCR; TCRdb's version includes in-frame clones alone and lacks a portion of them. The sample gives about 120,000 clones, about four fifths of which show up once; more than 7% is in the top ten. Germline V gene lookup returns CDR1 MNHNS and CDR2 SASEGT. V shed 2 bases, J shed 7 bases, and the junction held 5 bases outside the gene matches. The CDR3 extends over 16 amino acids. This entry belongs to a study of cytomegalovirus exposure and HLA in healthy donors.

V and J are TRBV6-1 and TRBJ2-1; TRBD2 matches at 13 bases. The TCR comes from a female donor in good health and CMV-seropositive. Source material: PBMCs. This chain's CDR3 is CASSEQRLAGGNEQFF. The CDR3 DNA follows: TGTGCCAGCAGTGAACAGAGACTAGCGGGGGGAAATGAGCAGTTCTTC.